What follows describes a single T cell receptor beta chain. Its antigen is not identified. The sample is drawn from a study of graft-versus-host responses after intestinal transplantation. Study as a whole: Multivisceral, liver-intestinal, or isolated intestinal grafts went to recipients.

Sequencing used immunoSEQ multiplex PCR; TCRdb keeps in-frame clones, though not all of them. The sample yields around 50,000 clones, approximately 90% seen once. The CDR3 is made up of 15 amino acids. Losses at the gene ends were 5 bases for V and 4 bases for J; bases not matched to a gene: 7. The V gene's germline CDR1 is SGHDT and CDR2 YYEEEE. Findings of the study overall: GvH clones turned up in recipient marrow; some had shown up first in ileum or blood. Association was observed between peak circulating GvH clone levels and early post-transplant HvG declines.

Sample: PBMCs, taken 26 days after transplant. The clonotype comes from a human patient who received an intestinal transplant, so some T cells may come from the graft donor. The V and J genes are TRBV5-6 and TRBJ2-1; TRBD2 agrees at 9 bases. CDR3 amino acids: CASRVLAGIYNEQFF. The CDR3, as DNA: TGTGCCAGCAGGGTACTAGCGGGTATATACAATGAGCAGTTCTTC.